Described below is a single TCR beta chain sequence and its context. Its antigen remains unidentified. Base qualities are missing; no much larger clone stands one base away. The donors were healthy, HIV-negative adults who had no recently reported acute infections or vaccinations. Only Caucasian adults living in Nashville, Tennessee, USA were represented among the donors. For unsorted samples, tens of millions of PBMCs were counted, and genomic DNA was extracted using the QIAamp DNA Blood Mini kit. After blood collection by leukapheresis, PBMCs were isolated using Ficoll-Histopaque density gradient centrifugation and then cryopreserved in the vapor phase of liquid nitrogen. TCR CDR3 regions were amplified from genomic DNA by multiplex PCR using the deep immunoSEQ assay. Extracted genomic DNA from each cell subset was distributed evenly across all wells of several immunoSEQ 96-well plates, and each plate was treated as a replicate. Each replicate PCR for unsorted PBMC received roughly 300 ng genomic DNA, equal to 30,000 to 35,000 T cell genomes. Genomic DNA from unsorted PBMC was sequenced over ten immunoSEQ deep assay plates. Purified libraries were measured with a Qubit 3.0 fluorometer, size-checked on a Bioanalyzer 2100, and measured again with the KAPA Library Quantification kit. Every immunoSEQ 96-well plate was sequenced on a separate single-read 150-cycle Illumina NextSeq 550 flow cell. In the source study's methods: Because the immunoSEQ output held only junctional sequences and lacked quality scores, the filtering could not match the filtering applied to full-length reads. Sequences were annotated with PyIR, a Python wrapper for IgBLAST v1.9, and V/J genes and CDR3 were assigned using IMGT germline references. Reads were filtered out if the reads had weak V/J assignments (E-value above 1e-6), no CDR3, stop codons, out-of-frame junctions, or ambiguous translated residues. V3J clonotypes were defined by identical inferred V gene, J gene, and CDR3 amino acid sequence. Percentage overlap between repertoires was calculated by dividing the number of shared unique clonotypes by the size of the smaller repertoire. RTK rarefaction, the Chao1 estimator, and Recon v2.1 estimates of unobserved clonotypes were used to assess repertoire richness. TCRdb mirrors the immuneACCESS table, restricted to in-frame sequences. Some clones are absent from its copies; in checked studies, under half trace to an unresolved V gene, and the reason for the others is unknown. That table is the source of V, J and clone size, and D and trimming were worked out from the DNA. The sample yields around 450,000 clones; roughly three quarters were counted once. The ten largest clonotypes hold about 13% of the sample.

CDR3 length: 17 amino acids, cysteine to phenylalanine. Only the CDR3 region is kept as DNA, spanning 51 bases read in frame from base 1. CDR1 and CDR2 are drawn from the germline V gene: SGHRS, YFSETQ. V loses 4 bases at its end and J loses 5 bases; junction bases beyond the gene matches: 12. The data stem from a study of shared clonotypes between healthy human individuals (dated by TCRdb to between 2020 and 2021). As for the study more broadly: The cohort comprised two women and a few men aged 18 to 49 years. The study deeply sequenced blood TCR repertoires of roughly five healthy adults to estimate repertoire size and the extent of clonotype sharing between individuals. Each donor's leukapheresis produced roughly between about 0.85 and 10 billion PBMCs. To increase sequencing depth and limit assay-specific biases, different laboratories used diverse techniques to prepare libraries and sequence TCR repertoires. General findings and caveats noted by the study authors: The small number of donors limited the genetic and exposure-history diversity represented. Sampling was limited to blood, and TCR repertoires in tissue likely differ from TCR repertoires in blood. Pairwise subsampling led to the expectation that sequencing depth would affect the degree of clonotype sharing among donors.

Source material: PBMCs. This TCR derives from a woman between 40 and 50 years old in good health. Some clones in this sample may be carry-over from other donors' samples. The sequence is built from TRBV5-1 and TRBJ2-1; 10 bases in the middle match TRBD1. Here is the DNA: TGCGCCAGCAGCCTCACATCCGGGACAGGGGCCAACAATGAGCAGTTCTTC. Its product reads: CASSLTSGTGANNEQFF.